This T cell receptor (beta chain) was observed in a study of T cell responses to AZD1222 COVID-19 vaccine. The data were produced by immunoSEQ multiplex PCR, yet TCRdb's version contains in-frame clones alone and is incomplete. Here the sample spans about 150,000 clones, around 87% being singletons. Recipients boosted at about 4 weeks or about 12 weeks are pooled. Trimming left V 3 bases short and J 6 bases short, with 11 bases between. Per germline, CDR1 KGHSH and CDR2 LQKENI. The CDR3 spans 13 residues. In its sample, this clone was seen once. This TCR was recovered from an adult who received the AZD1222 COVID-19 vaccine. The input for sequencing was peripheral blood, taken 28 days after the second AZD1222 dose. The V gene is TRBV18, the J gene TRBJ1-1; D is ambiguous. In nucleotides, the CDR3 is TGTGCCAGCTCACCGTTTGCTACTGCTGAAGCTTTCTTT. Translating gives CASSPFATAEAFF.